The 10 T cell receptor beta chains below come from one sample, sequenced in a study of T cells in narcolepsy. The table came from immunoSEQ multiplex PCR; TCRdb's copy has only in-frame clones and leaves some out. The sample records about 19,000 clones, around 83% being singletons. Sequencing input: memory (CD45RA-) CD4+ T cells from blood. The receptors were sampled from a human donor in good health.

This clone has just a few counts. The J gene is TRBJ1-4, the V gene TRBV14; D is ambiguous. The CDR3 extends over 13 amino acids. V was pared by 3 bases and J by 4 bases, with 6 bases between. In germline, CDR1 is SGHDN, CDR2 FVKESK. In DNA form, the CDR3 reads TGTGCCAGCAGCCATGCCTTTAATGAAAAACTGTTTTTT. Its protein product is CASSHAFNEKLFF.

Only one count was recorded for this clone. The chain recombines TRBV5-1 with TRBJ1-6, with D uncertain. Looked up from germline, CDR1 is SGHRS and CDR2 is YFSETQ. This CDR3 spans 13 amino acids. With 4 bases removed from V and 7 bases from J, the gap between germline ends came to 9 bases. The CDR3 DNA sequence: TGCGCCAGCAGCCTTTACAAGAATTCACCCCTCCACTTT. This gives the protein CASSLYKNSPLHF.

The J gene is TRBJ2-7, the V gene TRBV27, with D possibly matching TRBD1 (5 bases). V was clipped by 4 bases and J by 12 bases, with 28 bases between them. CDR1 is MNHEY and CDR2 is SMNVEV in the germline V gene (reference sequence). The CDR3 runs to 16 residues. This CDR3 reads CASSSPSGHNGSGSYF. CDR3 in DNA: TGTGCCAGCAGTTCGCCCTCCGGACATAACGGGTCGGGTTCGTACTTC.

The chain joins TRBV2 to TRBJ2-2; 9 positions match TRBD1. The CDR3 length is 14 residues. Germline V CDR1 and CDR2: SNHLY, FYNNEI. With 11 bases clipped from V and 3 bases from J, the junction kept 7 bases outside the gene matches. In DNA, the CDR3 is TGTGCCTGGGGGGGACAGGGCGACACCGGGGAGCTGTTTTTT. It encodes CAWGGQGDTGELFF.

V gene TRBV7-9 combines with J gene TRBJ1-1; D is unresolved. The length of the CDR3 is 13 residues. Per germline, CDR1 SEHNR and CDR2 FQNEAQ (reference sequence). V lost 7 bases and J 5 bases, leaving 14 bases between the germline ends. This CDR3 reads CASNPEVGTEAFF. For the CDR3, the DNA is TGTGCCAGCAACCCGGAGGTGGGAACTGAAGCTTTCTTT.

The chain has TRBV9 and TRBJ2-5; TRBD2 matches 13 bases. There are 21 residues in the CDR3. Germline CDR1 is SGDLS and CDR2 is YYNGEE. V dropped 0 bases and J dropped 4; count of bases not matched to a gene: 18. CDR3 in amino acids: CASSVAPGTSGIGLRGETQYF. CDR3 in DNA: TGTGCCAGCAGCGTAGCACCCGGGACTAGCGGGATAGGTTTGCGGGGAGAGACCCAGTACTTC.

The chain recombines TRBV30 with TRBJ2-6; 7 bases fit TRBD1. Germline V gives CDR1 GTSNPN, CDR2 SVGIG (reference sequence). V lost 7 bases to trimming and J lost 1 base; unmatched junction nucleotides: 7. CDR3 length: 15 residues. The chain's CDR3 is CAYRTGASGANVLTF. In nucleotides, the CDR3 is TGTGCCTATCGGACAGGAGCTTCTGGGGCCAACGTCCTGACTTTC.

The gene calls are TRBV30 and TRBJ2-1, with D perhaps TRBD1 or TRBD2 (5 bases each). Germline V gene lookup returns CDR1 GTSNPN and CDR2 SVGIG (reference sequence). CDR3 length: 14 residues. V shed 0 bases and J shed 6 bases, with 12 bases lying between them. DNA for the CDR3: TGTGCCTGGAGTGTTACTGGGGGACGCAATGAGCAGTTCTTC. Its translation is CAWSVTGGRNEQFF.

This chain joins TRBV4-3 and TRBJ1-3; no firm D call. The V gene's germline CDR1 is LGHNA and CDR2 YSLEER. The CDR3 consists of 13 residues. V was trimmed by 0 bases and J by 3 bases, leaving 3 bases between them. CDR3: CASSQDYGNTIYF. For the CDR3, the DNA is TGCGCCAGCAGCCAAGACTATGGAAACACCATATATTTT.

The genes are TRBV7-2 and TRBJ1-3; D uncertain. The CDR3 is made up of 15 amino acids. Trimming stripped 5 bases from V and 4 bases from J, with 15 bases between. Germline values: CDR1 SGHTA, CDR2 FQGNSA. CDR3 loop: CASSPGRSLGNTIYF. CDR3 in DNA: TGTGCCAGCAGCCCCGGGCGCTCCCTGGGAAACACCATATATTTT.